Presented here are 25 T cell receptor beta chains from one specimen sequenced in a study of blood T cell repertoires in COVID-19. The table came from immunoSEQ multiplex PCR; TCRdb's copy has only in-frame clones and leaves some out. The sample contains roughly 110,000 clones, 90% to 95% of which appear only once. Specimen: peripheral blood. The receptors come from a woman under 40 with acute or convalescent COVID-19.

The rearrangement links TRBV12-3 or TRBV12-4 to TRBJ1-5, with a possible D match to TRBD1 (5 bases). Trimming removed 6 bases at V and 4 bases at J, with 10 bases between. The CDR3 has 13 residues. CDR3 sequence: CASSVQGNQPQHF. The CDR3 DNA follows: TGTGCCAGCAGCGTTCAGGGAAATCAGCCCCAGCATTTT.

This chain joins TRBV27 and TRBJ2-1, with TRBD1 as a possible D gene (6 bases). Deletions cut 4 bases from V and 1 base from J, with 11 bases between. CDR1 MNHEY and CDR2 SMNVEV come from the germline V gene (reference sequence). This CDR3 has 15 residues. The chain's CDR3 is CASSSQGRSYNEQFF. The CDR3 DNA reads TGTGCCAGCAGTTCACAGGGACGGTCCTACAATGAGCAGTTCTTC.

J is TRBJ2-1 and V is TRBV3-1 (or the pseudogene TRBV3-2); 10 bases map to TRBD1. The trim removed 4 bases at V and 5 bases at J, leaving 8 bases unmatched. From germline, CDR1 is LGHDT and CDR2 YNNKEL (reference sequence). This CDR3 has 16 residues. The CDR3 reads CASSLFPGTGDNEQFF. The CDR3 DNA sequence: TGTGCCAGCAGCCTATTTCCCGGGACAGGGGACAATGAGCAGTTCTTC.

This rearrangement joins TRBV6-4 to TRBJ2-1; 10 nucleotides agree with TRBD2. The CDR3 covers 16 residues. The germline V gene encodes CDR1 MRHNA and CDR2 SNTAGT. V dropped 5 bases and J dropped 6; count of bases not matched to a gene: 10. The CDR3 coding sequence is TGTGCCAGCAGTTTCACTCCCGGGACTAGCGTCAATGAGCAGTTCTTC. It codes for CASSFTPGTSVNEQFF.

The rearrangement joins TRBV4-2 to TRBJ1-1; perhaps TRBD1 as D (5 bases). Germline values: CDR1 LGHNA, CDR2 YNFKEQ. CDR3 length: 15 residues. V lost 4 bases, J lost 1 base, and 13 bases lay in between. CDR3 amino acids: CASSRPPTGNTEAFF. The CDR3, as DNA: TGTGCCAGCAGCCGCCCGCCAACAGGGAACACTGAAGCTTTCTTT.

The chain is built from TRBV11-3 and TRBJ1-2, with D possibly being TRBD1 (5 bases). Germline V lookup: CDR1 SGHNT, CDR2 YENEEA. CDR3 length: 14 residues. Between the trimmed V and J ends, which lost 1 base and 7 bases, there was a span of 13 bases. Here the CDR3 reads CASSLVGGFVGYTF. The CDR3 region has the DNA TGTGCCAGCAGCTTAGTCGGGGGGTTCGTTGGCTACACCTTC.

The chain joins TRBV14 to TRBJ1-2, with a tentative D call TRBD1 (5 bases). Trimming cost V 0 bases and J 8 bases, with 13 bases left between them. Germline assignment: CDR1 SGHDN and CDR2 FVKESK. The CDR3 is made up of 14 amino acids. The CDR3 loop is CASSQDWGRGGYTF. CDR3 coding DNA: TGTGCCAGCAGCCAAGATTGGGGGAGGGGAGGCTACACCTTC.

V is TRBV19 and J is TRBJ2-7; D is perhaps TRBD1 (6 bases). The CDR3 runs to 13 residues. Germline V gene lookup returns CDR1 LNHDA and CDR2 SQIVND (reference sequence). The V and J ends lost 5 bases and 3 bases respectively, with 11 bases between them. The CDR3 spells CASSRDTYYEQYF. CDR3 nucleotide sequence: TGTGCCAGTAGTCGGGACACCTACTACGAGCAGTACTTC.

The chain has TRBV27 and TRBJ1-1; 7 bases match TRBD1. J was trimmed by 5 bases and V by 6 bases; bases with no gene match: 6. The CDR3 totals 13 residues. The germline gives CDR1 MNHEY, CDR2 SMNVEV (reference sequence). DNA of the CDR3: TGTGCCAGCAGCATTACAGGGGCTACTGAAGCTTTCTTT. Translated, it gives CASSITGATEAFF.

This rearrangement joins TRBV19 to TRBJ2-3; 8 bases map to TRBD2. J lost 2 bases, V lost 5 bases, and 12 bases had no gene match. The germline gives CDR1 LNHDA, CDR2 SQIVND (reference sequence). The CDR3 has 17 residues. The CDR3 DNA sequence: TGTGCCAGTAGTCGGGACGGGCTAGCGGGTTACACAGATACGCAGTATTTT. Protein sequence: CASSRDGLAGYTDTQYF.

This clone appeared a single time. This sequence joins TRBV6-2 or TRBV6-3 and TRBJ2-1; no definite D call. CDR3 size: 14 residues. Deletions cut 4 bases from V and 7 bases from J, with 14 bases between. Germline V gene lookup returns CDR1 MNHEY and CDR2 SVGEGT. CDR3 bases: TGTGCCAGCAGTTCCCCAACAAGGAGAAATGAGCAGTTCTTC. It encodes CASSSPTRRNEQFF.

The rearrangement uses TRBV5-6 and TRBJ2-1; 12 positions match TRBD2. The CDR3 totals 19 residues. Germline V CDR1 and CDR2: SGHDT, YYEEEE. V dropped 2 bases and J dropped 1; count of bases not matched to a gene: 10. CDR3 in DNA: TGTGCCAGCAGCTTACTAGCGGGGGGTATAGCTAGGTCCTACAATGAGCAGTTCTTC. Protein product: CASSLLAGGIARSYNEQFF.

The chain recombines TRBV15 with TRBJ1-1; no reliable D call. In germline, CDR1 is LNHNV, CDR2 YYDKDF (reference sequence). There are 14 residues in the CDR3. V was clipped by 1 base and J by 7 bases, with 13 bases between them. CDR3 DNA: TGTGCCACCAGCAGAGGGCGGGTGGGTAATGAAGCTTTCTTT. It codes for CATSRGRVGNEAFF.

The chain uses TRBV30 and TRBJ2-4; D not certain. The CDR3 length is 14 residues. CDR1 and CDR2 from the germline V gene are GTSNPN and SVGIG (reference sequence). V lost 0 bases and J lost 7, with 13 bases in between. CDR3 sequence (DNA): TGTGCCTGGAGTGTACGTAGTTTCGGGAACATTCAGTACTTC. Translation gives CAWSVRSFGNIQYF.

This sequence joins TRBV5-8 and TRBJ1-2; the D is unclear. The V gene lost 5 bases and the J gene lost 8 bases, with 16 bases spanning the gap. The CDR3 totals 13 residues. The germline V gene encodes CDR1 SGHTS and CDR2 YDEGEE. The CDR3: CASSLTRGGGYTF. CDR3 bases: TGTGCCAGCAGTCTAACCCGGGGAGGCGGCTACACCTTC.

This clone has just one count. The chain joins TRBV5-4 to TRBJ1-1; no reliable D call. The germline V gene encodes CDR1 SGHNT and CDR2 YYREEE (reference sequence). This CDR3 is built from 12 residues. The ends were cut back, 4 bases at V and 11 bases at J, with 15 bases in the middle. The CDR3 region is CASSHRSNEAFF. In nucleotides, the CDR3 is TGTGCCAGCAGCCATCGGTCGAACGAGGCTTTCTTT. The variable domain in full, completed from reference TRBV5-4 and TRBJ1-1, reads ETGVTQSPTHLIKTRGQQVTLRCSSQSGHNTVSWYQQALGQGPQFIFQYYREEENGRGNFPPRFSGLQFPNYSSELNVNALELDDSALYLCASSHRSNEAFFGQGTRLTVV.

Here the CDR3 DNA reads TGTGCCAGCAGCACCCTTGAGGAACGTCCCGATGAGACTGAAGCTTTCTTT. It specifies CASSTLEERPDETEAFF. This chain connects TRBV28 to TRBJ1-1, with D unclear. Trimming removed 6 bases at V and 5 bases at J, with 25 bases between. This CDR3 region has 17 residues. CDR1 MDHEN and CDR2 SYDVKM come from the germline V gene.

V gene TRBV10-3 combines with J gene TRBJ1-6, with no clear D. The CDR3 is made up of 14 amino acids. The germline V gene encodes CDR1 ENHRY and CDR2 SYGVKD. Trimming pared 10 bases from V and 8 bases from J, leaving 18 bases between. The CDR3 DNA follows: TGTGCCAGTAGCCCCTCGGGATCCGATTCACCCCTCCACTTT. Translated: CASSPSGSDSPLHF.

This clone was observed a single time. The chain is built from TRBV19 and TRBJ1-2, with 7 bases aligning to TRBD1. Germline loops: CDR1 LNHDA, CDR2 SQIVND (reference sequence). The CDR3 length is 13 residues. Trimming removed 5 bases from V and 3 bases from J; junction bases left unmatched: 3. In DNA form, the CDR3 reads TGTGCCAGTAGTCTTACAGGGGACTATGGCTACACCTTC. Translated, it gives CASSLTGDYGYTF.

The V call is TRBV3-1 (or the pseudogene TRBV3-2), the J call TRBJ2-5; the match to TRBD2 covers 9 bases. J was trimmed by 2 bases and V by 0 bases; bases with no gene match: 1. This CDR3 contains 15 residues. Germline CDR1 and CDR2: LGHDT and YNNKEL (reference sequence). DNA of the CDR3: TGTGCCAGCAGCCAAGAGGCGGGGGGGCAAGAGACCCAGTACTTC. Its translation: CASSQEAGGQETQYF.

In nucleotides, the CDR3 is TGTGCCAGTACTTACAGGGGGGACACTGAAGCTTTCTTT. Its translation: CASTYRGDTEAFF. V gene TRBV19 combines with J gene TRBJ1-1; 8 bases fit TRBD1. CDR1 and CDR2 from the germline V gene are LNHDA and SQIVND (reference sequence). This CDR3 is built from 13 residues. Trimming at V came to 7 bases and at J to 3 bases, leaving 4 bases not matched to a gene.

This clone was observed a single time. The chain employs TRBV4-3 and TRBJ2-5, with 8 positions matching TRBD2. J lost 4 bases, V lost 2 bases, and 6 bases had no gene match. Germline loops: CDR1 LGHNA, CDR2 YSLEER. CDR3 size: 15 residues. CDR3 DNA sequence: TGCGCCAGCAGCCAAAGCGGGAGAGAGAGAGAGACCCAGTACTTC. Translating it yields CASSQSGRERETQYF.

The gene calls are TRBV2 and TRBJ2-1; 11 bases align to TRBD2. Germline V gene data show CDR1 as SNHLY and CDR2 as FYNNEI. V lost 7 bases and J lost 6; bases outside the gene matches: 17. The CDR3 sequence is 18 residues long. This CDR3 is CASNTYRGSGRAPNEQFF. CDR3 in DNA: TGTGCCAGCAACACTTATCGCGGTAGCGGGAGGGCCCCCAATGAGCAGTTCTTC.

The V gene is TRBV10-3, the J gene TRBJ2-7; TRBD2 matches 7 bases. This CDR3 comprises 15 residues. Trimming at V came to 8 bases and at J to 5 bases, leaving 15 bases not matched to a gene. Germline V lookup: CDR1 ENHRY, CDR2 SYGVKD. The CDR3 region has the DNA TGTGCCATCGCGCAGGAACTGGGGGGGATTGACGAGCAGTACTTC. Translated, it gives CAIAQELGGIDEQYF.

This clone has more than one count but fewer than ten. The chain joins TRBV19 to TRBJ1-1; 10 bases fit TRBD1. In germline, CDR1 is LNHDA, CDR2 SQIVND (reference sequence). The length of the CDR3 is 14 residues. J was trimmed by 5 bases and V by 7 bases; bases with no gene match: 7. The CDR3: CASTRTGGWTEAFF. DNA for the CDR3: TGTGCCAGTACTCGGACAGGGGGTTGGACTGAAGCTTTCTTT.